This T cell receptor (beta chain) was documented in a study of blood T cells in healthy people across ages. General observations from the study: Whereas aged donors had fewer naive CD4+ cells, long-lived donors had more of them and higher diversity.

To note about this clonotype: Its target is not known.

Germline V lookup: CDR1 MNHEY, CDR2 SVGEGT. The length of the CDR3 is 16 residues. V lost 2 bases, J lost 0 bases, and 12 bases lay in between. Alongside a J-beta primer mix, a sample-barcoded 5' primer served in a second PCR lasting 7 to 11 cycles. Each cDNA was tagged by a template-switch adaptor containing 12 random nucleotides. MiXCR, applied by TCRdb to the 5' RACE reads, yields one record per CDR3 protein. Altogether 550,000 to 700,000 distinct CDR3 sequences are present, approximately 30% being singletons, with the ten largest covering less than 20%. Isolated PBMCs totaled at least 7 million in each sample. Each sample provided at least 5 micrograms of extracted total RNA.

The rearrangement links TRBV6-2 or TRBV6-3 to TRBJ2-3; a possible D gene is TRBD2 (6 bases). This receptor was identified in an older woman in good health. Sequencing used blood. CDR3 nucleotides: TGTGCCAGCAGTTACAAAGGAGGGCCTAGCACAGATACGCAGTATTTT. The encoded protein is CASSYKGGPSTDTQYF.